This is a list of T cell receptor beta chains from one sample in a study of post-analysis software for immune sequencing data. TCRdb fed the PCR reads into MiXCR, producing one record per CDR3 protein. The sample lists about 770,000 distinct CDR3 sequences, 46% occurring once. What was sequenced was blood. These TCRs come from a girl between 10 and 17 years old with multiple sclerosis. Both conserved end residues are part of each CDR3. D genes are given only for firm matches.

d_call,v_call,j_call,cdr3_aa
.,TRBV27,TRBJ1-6,CASSSLRQDSSYNSPLHF
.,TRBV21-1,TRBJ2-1,CASSKIPPKWGSESSYNEQFF
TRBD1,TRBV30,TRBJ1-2,CAWSVLTGNYGYTF
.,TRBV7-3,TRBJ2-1,CASSLNPRTTHNEQFF
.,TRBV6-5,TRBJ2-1,CASTGGWNEQFF
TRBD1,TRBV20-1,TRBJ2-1,CSAFNTGVNSYNEQFF
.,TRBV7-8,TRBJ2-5,CASSLDDSGAPWETQYF
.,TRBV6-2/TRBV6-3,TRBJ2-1,CASSYPPPSVFF
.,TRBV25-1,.,CASSPQVVNLAPGEQYF
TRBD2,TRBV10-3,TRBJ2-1,CAISGRTSGPYNEQFF
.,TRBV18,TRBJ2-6,CASSPAPGGANVLTF
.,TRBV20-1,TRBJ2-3,CSAEDRGDTDTQYF
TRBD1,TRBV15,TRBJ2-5,CATGQGAETQYF
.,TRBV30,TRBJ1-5,CAWGEGGNQPQHF
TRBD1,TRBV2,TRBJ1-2,CASRPPTGGVYGYTF
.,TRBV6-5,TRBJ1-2,CASSYSGSYGYTF
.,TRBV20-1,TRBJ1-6,CSDSGNSPLHF
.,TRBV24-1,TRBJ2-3,CATSDLSSDTQYF
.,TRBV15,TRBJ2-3,CATSRLGGGTTDTQYF
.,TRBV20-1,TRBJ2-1,CSAPDTEQFF
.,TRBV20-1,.,CSARVVRGLDNEQYF
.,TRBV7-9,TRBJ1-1,CASSLAWRQSPFF
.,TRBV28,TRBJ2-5,CASKRNAGETQYF
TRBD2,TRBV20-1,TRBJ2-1,CSARGEGPTSDQFF
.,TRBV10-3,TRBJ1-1,CAISAKRENTEAFF
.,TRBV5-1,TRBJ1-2,CASSPQGTGYTF
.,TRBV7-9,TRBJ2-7,CASSLDSLPEGEQYF
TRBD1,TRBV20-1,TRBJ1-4,CSARRDSKNEKLFF
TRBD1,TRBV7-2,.,CASSRQGGHEQYF
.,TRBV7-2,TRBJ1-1,CASSKETGTNTEAFF
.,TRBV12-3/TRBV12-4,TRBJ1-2,CASSSSTADGHTF
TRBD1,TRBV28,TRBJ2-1,CASSPRKPRQGFYNEQFF